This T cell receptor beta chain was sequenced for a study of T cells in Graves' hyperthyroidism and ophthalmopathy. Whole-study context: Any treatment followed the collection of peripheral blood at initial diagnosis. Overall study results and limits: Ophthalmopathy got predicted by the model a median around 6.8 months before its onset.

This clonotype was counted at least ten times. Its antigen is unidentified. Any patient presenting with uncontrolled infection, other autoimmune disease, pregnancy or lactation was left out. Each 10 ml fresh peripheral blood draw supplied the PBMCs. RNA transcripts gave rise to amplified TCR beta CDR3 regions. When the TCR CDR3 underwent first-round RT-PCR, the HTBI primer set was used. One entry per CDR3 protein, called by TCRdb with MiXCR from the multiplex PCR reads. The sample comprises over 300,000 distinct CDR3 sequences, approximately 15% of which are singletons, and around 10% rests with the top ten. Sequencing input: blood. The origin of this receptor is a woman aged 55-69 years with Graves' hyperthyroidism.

DNA of the CDR3: TGTGCCAGCAGTGAAGGTACTACAGGGGTAGAGACCCAGTACTTC. Translating it yields CASSEGTTGVETQYF. The gene calls are TRBV6-1 and TRBJ2-5; 7 nucleotides align to TRBD1. Trimming at V came to 1 base and at J to 4 bases, leaving 6 bases not matched to a gene. The CDR3 runs 15 residues. Looked up from germline, CDR1 is MNHNS and CDR2 is SASEGT.